This TCR beta chain was captured by sequencing in a study of cytomegalovirus exposure and HLA in healthy donors. Study-wide findings and caveats: 150 to 200 TCR beta chains were listed as cytomegalovirus-associated.

The PCR made use of 60 Vbeta and 13 Jbeta primers. In the original processing: Unique TCR beta chains totaled some 80 million in a later count, with approximately 11 million of them shared. TCRdb keeps only in-frame clones here, not all; method: immunoSEQ multiplex PCR. That table furnishes V, J and clone size, whereas the DNA furnished D and trimming. The sample lists 80,000 to 100,000 clones, approximately 69% seen once, with 1.2% in the top ten. The CDR3 loop spans 15 amino acids. The V and J ends lost 5 bases and 8 bases respectively, with 21 bases between them. Germline V gene sequence: CDR1 MRHNA, CDR2 SNTAGT. A few counts support this clone. The antigen remains unidentified.

This clonotype originated in a female donor in good health and CMV-seronegative. Sequenced input: PBMCs. The V and J genes are TRBV6-4 and TRBJ1-2; D is uncertain. CDR3 sequence (DNA): TGTGCCAGCAGTCCTGGCGGGCTCGGCTTACAAGGCTACACCTTC. Residues: CASSPGGLGLQGYTF.